The present entry profiles one T cell receptor (beta chain) with its context. The data belong to a study of control samples from healthy donors and cancer patients. The assay was immunoSEQ multiplex PCR, and TCRdb's table has in-frame clones only and misses some. This table holds around 2,200 clones, 95% to 98% found once. Trimming left V 7 bases short and J 0 bases short, with 6 bases between. The CDR3 consists of 11 residues. The germline CDR1 and CDR2 sequences are DFQATT and SNEGSKA (reference sequence). The chain is built from TRBV20-1 and TRBJ1-2; D ambiguous. The source is a man between 65 and 85 years old with head and neck cancer. The specimen was PBMCs. The CDR3: CSVRTNYGYTF. CDR3 sequence (DNA): TGCAGTGTTCGAACTAACTATGGCTACACCTTC.